The rows below give T cell receptor beta chains drawn from one sample of a study of long-term antiretroviral therapy in people with HIV. Produced via immunoSEQ multiplex PCR; TCRdb's table is partial and in-frame only. Of 15,000 to 20,000 clones listed, approximately 73% were seen once; the top ten hold 15%. Specimen: unsorted PBMCs, collected about 2.5 years before starting antiretroviral therapy. The receptor source for this set is a woman aged 50 to 60 with HIV. Each CDR3 is given with its conserved first and last residue. Fields, in order: CDR3 protein, CDR3 DNA, J gene, D gene, V gene, clone size. A D gene is named only where the DNA matches it firmly. Part of the rows lack a size; the others show once, few, many or a class for expanded clones.

cdr3_aa: CASSKSPGQGLTDTQYF
cdr3_nt: TGTGCCAGTAGTAAATCTCCGGGACAGGGCCTCACAGATACGCAGTATTTT
j_call: TRBJ2-3
d_call: TRBD1
v_call: TRBV19
clone_size: -

cdr3_aa: CSVASGGKTQYF
cdr3_nt: TGCAGCGTGGCTAGCGGGGGTAAGACCCAGTACTTC
j_call: TRBJ2-5
d_call: TRBD2
v_call: TRBV29-1
clone_size: -

cdr3_aa: CASSLQGSSYNSPLHF
cdr3_nt: TGTGCCAGCAGCCTACAGGGGAGTTCCTATAATTCACCCCTCCACTTT
j_call: TRBJ1-6
d_call: TRBD1
v_call: TRBV7-3
clone_size: -

cdr3_aa: CASSLVGGMWTGELFF
cdr3_nt: TGTGCCAGCAGCTTAGTTGGGGGGATGTGGACCGGGGAGCTGTTTTTT
j_call: TRBJ2-2
d_call: -
v_call: TRBV7-2
clone_size: -

cdr3_aa: CASSLAVPLDTQYF
cdr3_nt: TGTGCCAGCAGCTTAGCGGTCCCACTAGATACGCAGTATTTT
j_call: TRBJ2-3
d_call: -
v_call: TRBV7-2
clone_size: -

cdr3_aa: CAWGAGLAGASTDTQYF
cdr3_nt: TGTGCCTGGGGCGCGGGACTAGCGGGGGCAAGCACAGATACGCAGTATTTT
j_call: TRBJ2-3
d_call: TRBD2
v_call: TRBV30
clone_size: once

cdr3_aa: CASSSGTVALRYTF
cdr3_nt: TGTGCCAGCAGCTCCGGGACAGTGGCCCTTCGCTACACCTTC
j_call: TRBJ1-2
d_call: TRBD1
v_call: TRBV7-8
clone_size: few

cdr3_aa: CASSVGAGTNTEAFF
cdr3_nt: TGTGCCAGCAGCGTAGGAGCAGGGACGAACACTGAAGCTTTCTTT
j_call: TRBJ1-1
d_call: -
v_call: TRBV9
clone_size: -

cdr3_aa: CASSLRGRGDTQYF
cdr3_nt: TGTGCCAGCAGTTTAAGGGGGAGGGGGGATACGCAGTATTTT
j_call: TRBJ2-3
d_call: -
v_call: TRBV27
clone_size: -

cdr3_aa: CSVDASGGSGANVLTF
cdr3_nt: TGCAGCGTTGATGCTAGCGGGGGGTCTGGGGCCAACGTCCTGACTTTC
j_call: TRBJ2-6
d_call: TRBD2
v_call: TRBV29-1
clone_size: -

cdr3_aa: CASIPGFTSGANVLTF
cdr3_nt: TGTGCCAGCATCCCCGGTTTTACCTCTGGGGCCAACGTCCTGACTTTC
j_call: TRBJ2-6
d_call: -
v_call: TRBV2
clone_size: -

cdr3_aa: CASSEITYGGELFF
cdr3_nt: TGTGCCAGCAGCGAAATAACCTATGGCGGGGAGCTGTTTTTT
j_call: TRBJ2-2
d_call: -
v_call: TRBV9
clone_size: -

cdr3_aa: CATGLNTEAFF
cdr3_nt: TGTGCGACGGGATTGAACACTGAAGCTTTCTTT
j_call: TRBJ1-1
d_call: -
v_call: TRBV13
clone_size: -

cdr3_aa: CASSMGGTSGGEFGETQYF
cdr3_nt: TGTGCCAGTAGTATGGGAGGGACTAGCGGGGGGGAGTTTGGAGAGACCCAGTACTTC
j_call: TRBJ2-5
d_call: TRBD2
v_call: TRBV19
clone_size: -

cdr3_aa: CASRDRDRGKTEAFF
cdr3_nt: TGTGCCAGCAGAGACCGGGACAGGGGTAAAACTGAAGCTTTCTTT
j_call: TRBJ1-1
d_call: TRBD1
v_call: TRBV4-2
clone_size: -

cdr3_aa: CASSGGPNEKLFF
cdr3_nt: TGTGCCAGCTCGGGGGGACCAAATGAAAAACTGTTTTTT
j_call: TRBJ1-4
d_call: -
v_call: TRBV18
clone_size: -

cdr3_aa: CASSPPRDSNQPQHF
cdr3_nt: TGTGCCAGCAGTCCCCCCAGGGATAGCAATCAGCCCCAGCATTTT
j_call: TRBJ1-5
d_call: -
v_call: TRBV6-1
clone_size: once

cdr3_aa: CASSLIHTEAFF
cdr3_nt: TGTGCCAGCAGCTTAATCCACACTGAAGCTTTTTTT
j_call: TRBJ1-1
d_call: -
v_call: TRBV7-9
clone_size: -

cdr3_aa: CASSIGTGSYEQYF
cdr3_nt: TGTGCCAGTAGTATAGGGACAGGGAGCTACGAGCAGTACTTC
j_call: TRBJ2-7
d_call: TRBD1
v_call: TRBV19
clone_size: -

cdr3_aa: CASTAGTSSYNEQFF
cdr3_nt: TGTGCCAGCACCGCCGGGACTAGCTCCTACAATGAGCAGTTCTTC
j_call: TRBJ2-1
d_call: TRBD2
v_call: TRBV2
clone_size: -

cdr3_aa: CSVSRVLGEKLFF
cdr3_nt: TGCAGCGTTAGCAGGGTATTAGGAGAAAAACTGTTTTTT
j_call: TRBJ1-4
d_call: -
v_call: TRBV29-1
clone_size: -

cdr3_aa: CASVSPITGFGNTIYF
cdr3_nt: TGTGCTAGTGTCTCCCCTATAACAGGGTTTGGAAACACCATATATTTT
j_call: TRBJ1-3
d_call: -
v_call: TRBV12-5
clone_size: few

cdr3_aa: CATYSRGGEQYF
cdr3_nt: TGTGCCACATATAGCAGGGGGGGCGAGCAGTACTTC
j_call: TRBJ2-7
d_call: -
v_call: TRBV19
clone_size: -

cdr3_aa: CASSLAAGQETQYF
cdr3_nt: TGTGCCAGCAGCTTAGCGGCGGGACAAGAGACCCAGTACTTC
j_call: TRBJ2-5
d_call: -
v_call: TRBV7-9
clone_size: -

cdr3_aa: CASSLARDPAYTIYF
cdr3_nt: TGTGCCAGCAGCTTAGCGCGGGACCCCGCGTACACCATATATTTT
j_call: TRBJ1-3
d_call: -
v_call: TRBV7-2
clone_size: -

cdr3_aa: CASSRRTSESYEQYF
cdr3_nt: TGTGCCAGCTCCCGAAGGACTAGCGAATCCTACGAGCAGTACTTC
j_call: TRBJ2-7
d_call: TRBD2
v_call: TRBV18
clone_size: -

cdr3_aa: CASSLGASKHEQFF
cdr3_nt: TGCGCCAGCAGCTTGGGCGCTAGCAAGCATGAGCAGTTCTTC
j_call: TRBJ2-1
d_call: -
v_call: TRBV5-1
clone_size: -

cdr3_aa: CSGRVGETQYF
cdr3_nt: TGCAGTGGCAGGGTCGGGGAGACCCAGTACTTC
j_call: TRBJ2-5
d_call: -
v_call: TRBV20-1
clone_size: once

cdr3_aa: CAIEERSTDTQYF
cdr3_nt: TGTGCCATCGAGGAGCGGAGCACAGATACGCAGTATTTT
j_call: TRBJ2-3
d_call: -
v_call: TRBV15
clone_size: -

cdr3_aa: CASSLFASSGTQETQYF
cdr3_nt: TGCGCCAGCAGCTTGTTCGCGTCTAGCGGGACGCAAGAGACCCAGTACTTC
j_call: TRBJ2-5
d_call: TRBD2
v_call: TRBV5-1
clone_size: once

cdr3_aa: CASSRTDRGHYNSPLHF
cdr3_nt: TGTGCCAGCAGCCGGACTGACAGGGGCCATTATAATTCACCCCTCCACTTT
j_call: TRBJ1-6
d_call: TRBD1
v_call: TRBV14
clone_size: once

cdr3_aa: CASSLEQGLVYGYTF
cdr3_nt: TGTGCCAGCAGCTTAGAACAGGGTTTGGTCTATGGCTACACCTTC
j_call: TRBJ1-2
d_call: -
v_call: TRBV7-2
clone_size: -

cdr3_aa: CASSIQQGSETQYF
cdr3_nt: TGTGCCAGCAGCATCCAGCAGGGTTCGGAGACCCAGTACTTC
j_call: TRBJ2-5
d_call: -
v_call: TRBV7-2
clone_size: once

cdr3_aa: CASSLDASGTQYF
cdr3_nt: TGTGCCAGCAGCTTAGATGCTAGCGGAACGCAGTATTTT
j_call: TRBJ2-3
d_call: TRBD2
v_call: TRBV11-3
clone_size: -

cdr3_aa: CASTSDSPLHF
cdr3_nt: TGTGCCAGCACCTCCGATTCACCCCTCCACTTT
j_call: TRBJ1-6
d_call: -
v_call: TRBV7-2
clone_size: -

cdr3_aa: CARSLWGSDRGHKGQPQHF
cdr3_nt: TGTGCCAGAAGCCTGTGGGGATCGGACAGGGGGCATAAGGGTCAGCCCCAGCATTTT
j_call: TRBJ1-5
d_call: TRBD1
v_call: TRBV5-3
clone_size: -

cdr3_aa: CASSQTPRHPDTQYF
cdr3_nt: TGCGCCAGCAGCCAAACCCCGAGACATCCAGATACGCAGTATTTT
j_call: TRBJ2-3
d_call: -
v_call: TRBV4-1
clone_size: -